This T cell receptor (beta chain) is drawn from a study of CD8+ T cells in alopecia areata. Sequencing used cDNA as its template, made by extracting RNA and reverse transcribing it. TCRdb's table, derived via immunoSEQ multiplex PCR, lists solely in-frame clones and lacks some. Altogether over 100,000 clones are present, more than 40% being singletons, with the ten largest covering approximately 0.5%. The treatment is: oral pan-JAK inhibitor, 5-10 mg twice daily. Germline V lookup: CDR1 GTSNPN, CDR2 SVGIG (reference sequence). This CDR3 contains 15 residues. Trimming left V 0 bases short and J 1 base short, with 11 bases between.

The gene calls are TRBV30 and TRBJ2-3, with D hard to call. Sequencing used CD4+ T cells sorted from blood, obtained at week 4, from a patient treated with tofacitinib. This receptor was obtained from a human donor with alopecia areata. CDR3 DNA sequence: TGTGCCTGGAGTGTACCCTGGCCCGGCACAGATACGCAGTATTTT. It is translated as CAWSVPWPGTDTQYF.